Below, 11 T cell receptor beta chains from the same sample are listed, as sequenced in a study of blood T cell repertoires in COVID-19. Profiled with immunoSEQ multiplex PCR; TCRdb holds only in-frame clones, not every one. The sample includes about 170,000 clones, around nine tenths of them seen just once. Source material: peripheral blood. All receptors come from a man aged 18-30 years with active or convalescent COVID-19.

This chain connects TRBV5-1 to TRBJ2-3, with 7 bases that match TRBD2. Germline loops: CDR1 SGHRS, CDR2 YFSETQ. The CDR3 runs 15 residues. The junction had 9 bases not matched to a gene; V was cut back by 6 bases and J by 2 bases. CDR3 in amino acids: CASTEGGWVTDTQYF. The CDR3 nucleotides are TGCGCCAGCACGGAGGGAGGGTGGGTCACAGATACGCAGTATTTT.

The CDR3 loop reads CASSQGGQGAYQPQHF. The CDR3 DNA follows: TGCGCCAGCAGCCAAGGCGGTCAGGGGGCATATCAGCCCCAGCATTTT. The chain joins TRBV4-1 to TRBJ1-5, with TRBD1 matching 8 bases. Trimming cost V 1 base and J 5 bases; bases outside gene matches: 7. CDR1 and CDR2 from the germline V gene are MGHRA and YSYEKL. The CDR3 covers 16 residues.

J is TRBJ2-1 and V is TRBV24-1, with 12 bases matching TRBD2. CDR1 and CDR2 (germline): KGHDR, SFDVKD. V was pared by 7 bases and J by 7 bases, with 7 bases of the junction left unmatched. The CDR3 extends over 15 amino acids. CDR3 nucleotide sequence: TGTGCCACCAGGGGCGGACTAGCGGGAAAAAATGAGCAGTTCTTC. Protein: CATRGGLAGKNEQFF.

The V gene is TRBV7-2, the J gene TRBJ1-6; D is possibly TRBD1 (5 bases). V shed 2 bases and J shed 8 bases, with 7 bases lying between them. This CDR3 is built from 13 residues. Germline CDR1 reads SGHTA; CDR2 reads FQGNSA. CDR3 residues: CASSLSRDSPLHF. The CDR3 nucleotides are TGTGCCAGCAGCTTAAGCAGGGATTCACCCCTCCACTTT.

V and J are TRBV4-1 and TRBJ2-2; D unclear. Germline lookup yields CDR1 MGHRA and CDR2 YSYEKL. With 2 bases removed from V and 8 bases from J, the gap between germline ends came to 3 bases. This CDR3 has 11 residues. For the CDR3, the DNA is TGCGCCAGCAGCCAACCTGGGGAGCTGTTTTTT. It translates to CASSQPGELFF.

The chain employs TRBV18 and TRBJ2-7, with D perhaps matching TRBD1 (6 bases). Trimming took off 3 bases at V and 0 bases at J, with 9 bases between the two ends. Germline lookup yields CDR1 KGHSH and CDR2 LQKENI. The CDR3 runs to 14 residues. CDR3 residues: CASSPRGTSYEQYV. The CDR3 coding sequence is TGTGCCAGCTCACCCAGGGGTACCTCCTACGAGCAGTACGTC.

The rearrangement uses TRBV18 and TRBJ2-1; a possible D gene is TRBD2 (6 bases). With 3 bases removed from V and 0 bases from J, the gap between germline ends came to 18 bases. CDR3 length: 18 residues. CDR1 is KGHSH and CDR2 is LQKENI in the germline V gene. The CDR3 is CASSPPYGTGSSYNEQFF. For the CDR3, the DNA is TGTGCCAGCTCACCGCCTTATGGGACTGGCAGCTCCTACAATGAGCAGTTCTTC.

The chain couples TRBV7-9 to TRBJ2-3; TRBD1 is a possible D gene (6 bases). This CDR3 region has 19 residues. Trimming removed 4 bases from V and 0 bases from J, with 23 bases in between. Germline CDR1 and CDR2: SEHNR and FQNEAQ (reference sequence). Here the CDR3 reads CASSSHPGVPKTSTDTQYF. In DNA, the CDR3 is TGTGCCAGCAGCTCACACCCAGGGGTCCCCAAAACAAGCACAGATACGCAGTATTTT.

V gene TRBV6-1 combines with J gene TRBJ1-5; tentatively, D is TRBD1 (6 bases). The germline gives CDR1 MNHNS, CDR2 SASEGT. This CDR3 contains 14 residues. With 2 bases removed from V and 7 bases from J, the gap between germline ends came to 12 bases. CDR3 loop: CASSERRGGQPQHF. CDR3 in DNA: TGTGCCAGCAGTGAACGCAGGGGTGGCCAGCCCCAGCATTTT.

V is TRBV2 and J is TRBJ1-4, with 9 bases identical to TRBD1. This CDR3 region has 15 residues. Germline CDR1 is SNHLY and CDR2 is FYNNEI. After removal of 6 bases from V and 0 bases from J, the junction contained 2 bases not matched to a gene. The CDR3 protein is CASRRDRATNEKLFF. The CDR3 DNA follows: TGTGCCAGCAGACGGGACAGGGCAACTAATGAAAAACTGTTTTTT.

The V call is TRBV3-1 (or the pseudogene TRBV3-2), the J call TRBJ2-1; possibly TRBD1 for D (5 bases). The CDR3 is 16 amino acids. The germline V gene has CDR1 LGHDT and CDR2 YNNKEL (reference sequence). The V and J ends lost 1 base and 8 bases respectively, with 18 bases between them. The CDR3 nucleotides are TGTGCCAGCAGCCAAGTGGGTCAGGGCCTACAATATGAGCAGTTCTTC. This sequence encodes CASSQVGQGLQYEQFF.